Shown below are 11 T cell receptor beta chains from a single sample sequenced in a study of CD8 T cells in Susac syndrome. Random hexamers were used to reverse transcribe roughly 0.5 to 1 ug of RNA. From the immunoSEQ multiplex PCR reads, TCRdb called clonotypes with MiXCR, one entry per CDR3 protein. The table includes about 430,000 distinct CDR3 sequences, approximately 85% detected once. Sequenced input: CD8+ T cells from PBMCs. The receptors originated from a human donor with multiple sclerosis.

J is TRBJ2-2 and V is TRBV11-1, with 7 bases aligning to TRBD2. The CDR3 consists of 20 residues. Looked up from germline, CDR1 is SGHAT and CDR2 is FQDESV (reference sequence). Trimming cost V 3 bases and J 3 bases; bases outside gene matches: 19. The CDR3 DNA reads TGTGCCAGCAGCTTTCTTGGCCGCGGGAGAACAAAGCCCGACACCGGGGAGCTGTTTTTT. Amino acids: CASSFLGRGRTKPDTGELFF.

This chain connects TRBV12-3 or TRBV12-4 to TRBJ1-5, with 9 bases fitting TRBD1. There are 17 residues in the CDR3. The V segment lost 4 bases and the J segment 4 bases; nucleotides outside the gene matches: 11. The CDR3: CASSSSRQGDFNQPQHF. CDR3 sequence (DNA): TGTGCCAGCAGTTCATCTCGACAGGGGGATTTTAATCAGCCCCAGCATTTT.

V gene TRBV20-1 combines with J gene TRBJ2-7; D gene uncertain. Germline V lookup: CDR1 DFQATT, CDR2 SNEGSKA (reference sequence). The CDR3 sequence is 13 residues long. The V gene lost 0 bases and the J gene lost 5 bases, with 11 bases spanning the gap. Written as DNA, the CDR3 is TGCAGTGCTAGAGATACGCGACGCCACGAGCAGTACTTC. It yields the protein CSARDTRRHEQYF.

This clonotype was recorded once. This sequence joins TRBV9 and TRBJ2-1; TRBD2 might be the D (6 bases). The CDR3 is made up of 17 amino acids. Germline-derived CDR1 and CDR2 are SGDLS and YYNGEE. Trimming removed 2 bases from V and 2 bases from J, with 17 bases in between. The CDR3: CASSVSEDYGPYNEQFF. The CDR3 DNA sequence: TGTGCCAGCAGCGTGAGTGAGGACTACGGGCCCTACAATGAGCAGTTCTTC.

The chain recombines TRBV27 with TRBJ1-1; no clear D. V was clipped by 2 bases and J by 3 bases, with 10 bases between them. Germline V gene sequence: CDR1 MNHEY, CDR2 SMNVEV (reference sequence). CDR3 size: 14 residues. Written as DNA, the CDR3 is TGTGCCAGCAGTTTAGTCCCTGCGGACACTGAAGCTTTCTTT. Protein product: CASSLVPADTEAFF.

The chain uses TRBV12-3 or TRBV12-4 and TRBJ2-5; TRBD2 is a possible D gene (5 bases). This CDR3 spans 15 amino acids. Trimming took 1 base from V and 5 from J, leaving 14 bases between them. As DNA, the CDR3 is TGTGCCAGCAGTTTAGTTCCGGGCCCGGGGGAGACCCAGTACTTC. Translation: CASSLVPGPGETQYF.

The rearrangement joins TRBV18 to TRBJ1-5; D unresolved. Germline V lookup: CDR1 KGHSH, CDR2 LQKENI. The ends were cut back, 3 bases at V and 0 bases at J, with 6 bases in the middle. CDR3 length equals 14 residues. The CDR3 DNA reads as TGTGCCAGCTCACCGTTCCCTAGCAATCAGCCCCAGCATTTT. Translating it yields CASSPFPSNQPQHF.

CDR3: CASSLVGTDDSTDTQYF. CDR3 coding DNA: TGTGCCAGCAGCTTAGTAGGGACGGACGATAGCACAGATACGCAGTATTTT. The V gene is TRBV13, the J gene TRBJ2-3; D is possibly TRBD1 or TRBD2 (5 bases each). The V end was cut by 1 base, the J end by 0 bases, with 14 bases between. This CDR3 contains 17 residues. The germline V gene encodes CDR1 PRHDT and CDR2 FYEKMQ (reference sequence).

The CDR3 DNA reads TGTGCCAGCAGCGTAGATGGGGACGCGGACATTCAGTACTTC. Its protein is CASSVDGDADIQYF. This chain connects TRBV9 to TRBJ2-4; D possibly matches TRBD1 or TRBD2 (5 bases each). CDR1 and CDR2 from the germline V gene are SGDLS and YYNGEE. The CDR3 runs 14 residues. V was cut by 0 bases and J by 8 bases, with 12 bases left in between.

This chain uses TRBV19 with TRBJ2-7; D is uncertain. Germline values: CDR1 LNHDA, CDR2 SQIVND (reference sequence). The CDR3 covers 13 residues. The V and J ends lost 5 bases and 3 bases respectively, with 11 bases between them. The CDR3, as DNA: TGTGCCAGTAGTCCTTCATTCGGCTACGAGCAGTACTTC. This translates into CASSPSFGYEQYF.

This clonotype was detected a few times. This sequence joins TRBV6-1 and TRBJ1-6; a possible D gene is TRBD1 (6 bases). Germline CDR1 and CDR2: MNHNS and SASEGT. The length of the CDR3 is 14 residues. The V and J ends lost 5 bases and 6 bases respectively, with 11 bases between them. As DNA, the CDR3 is TGTGCCAGCAGTACCGGGACAAGTAATTCACCCCTCCACTTT. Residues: CASSTGTSNSPLHF.